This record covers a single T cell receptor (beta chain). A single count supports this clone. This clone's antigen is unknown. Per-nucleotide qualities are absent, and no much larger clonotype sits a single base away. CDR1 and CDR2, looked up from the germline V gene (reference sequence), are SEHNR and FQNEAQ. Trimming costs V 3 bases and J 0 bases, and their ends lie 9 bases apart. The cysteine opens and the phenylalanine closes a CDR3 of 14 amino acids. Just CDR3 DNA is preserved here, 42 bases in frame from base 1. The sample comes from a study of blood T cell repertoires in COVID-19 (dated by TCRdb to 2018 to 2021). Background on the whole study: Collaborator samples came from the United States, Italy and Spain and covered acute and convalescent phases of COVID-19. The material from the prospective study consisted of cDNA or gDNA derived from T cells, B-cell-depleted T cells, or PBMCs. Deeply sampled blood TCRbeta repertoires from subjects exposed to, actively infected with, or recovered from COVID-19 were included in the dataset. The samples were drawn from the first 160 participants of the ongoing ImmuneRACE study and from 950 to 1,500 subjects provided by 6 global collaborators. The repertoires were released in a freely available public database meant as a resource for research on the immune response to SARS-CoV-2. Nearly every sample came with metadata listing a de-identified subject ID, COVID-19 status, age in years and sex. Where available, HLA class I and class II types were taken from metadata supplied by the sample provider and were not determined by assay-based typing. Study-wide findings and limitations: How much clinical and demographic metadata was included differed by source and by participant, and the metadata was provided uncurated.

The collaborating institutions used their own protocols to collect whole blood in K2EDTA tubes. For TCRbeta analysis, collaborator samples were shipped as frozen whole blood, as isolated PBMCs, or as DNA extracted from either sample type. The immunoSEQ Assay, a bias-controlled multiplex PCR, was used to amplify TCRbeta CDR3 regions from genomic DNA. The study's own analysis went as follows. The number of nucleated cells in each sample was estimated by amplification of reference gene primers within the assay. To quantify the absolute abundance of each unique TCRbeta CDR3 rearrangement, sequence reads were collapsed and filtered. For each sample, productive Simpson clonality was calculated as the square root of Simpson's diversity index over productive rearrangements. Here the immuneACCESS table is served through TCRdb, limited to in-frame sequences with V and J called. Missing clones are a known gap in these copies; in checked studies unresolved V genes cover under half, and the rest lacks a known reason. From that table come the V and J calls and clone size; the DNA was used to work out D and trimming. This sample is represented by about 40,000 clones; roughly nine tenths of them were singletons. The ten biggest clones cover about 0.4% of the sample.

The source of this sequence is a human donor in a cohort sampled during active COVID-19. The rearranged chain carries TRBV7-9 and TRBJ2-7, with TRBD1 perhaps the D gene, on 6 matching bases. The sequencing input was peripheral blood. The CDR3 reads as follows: CASSFDRSSYEQYF. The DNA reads TGTGCCAGCAGCTTCGACAGGAGCTCCTACGAGCAGTACTTC.